This is a list of T cell receptor beta chains from one sample in a study of T-cell reconstitution after alpha-beta-depleted transplantation in children. TCRdb reprocessed the PCR reads via MiXCR and lists one record per CDR3 protein. Of around 800,000 distinct CDR3 sequences in the sample, 16% were seen once. The material sequenced was PBMCs, mostly from graft donor cells, taken 360 days after TCRalphabeta/CD19-depleted stem cell transplant. These receptors were taken from a male patient younger than 18 who had a stem cell transplant for acute lymphoblastic leukemia, so the T cells may come from the graft donor. CDR3s include the opening cysteine and the closing phenylalanine or tryptophan. The D gene is left open where the match is weak. Size tells how often a clone was seen (once, few, many) or the class of an expanded clone, and some rows leave it out.

d_call,j_call,clone_size,v_call,cdr3_aa,cdr3_nt
-,TRBJ2-3,few,TRBV4-2,CASSQVGLTDTQYF,TGTGCCAGCAGCCAAGTCGGGCTCACAGATACGCAGTATTTT
-,TRBJ2-7,-,TRBV3-1,CASSQGGPRGSYEQYF,TGTGCCAGCAGCCAAGGGGGGCCTCGGGGATCCTACGAGCAGTACTTC
TRBD2,TRBJ2-4,few,TRBV5-1,CASSPSGPRFDSGTLAKNIQYF,TGCGCCAGCAGCCCCTCCGGACCCCGGTTCGATAGCGGGACCTTAGCCAAAAACATTCAGTACTTC
TRBD2,TRBJ2-3,-,TRBV12-3/TRBV12-4,CASSASGRGTDTQYF,TGTGCCAGCAGTGCTAGCGGAAGGGGCACAGATACGCAGTATTTT
TRBD1,TRBJ1-5,-,TRBV2,CASSRQGPDQPQHF,TGTGCCAGCAGTCGACAGGGACCGGATCAGCCCCAGCATTTT
TRBD2,TRBJ2-5,-,TRBV7-3,CASSLTGGPGQETQYF,TGTGCCAGCAGCTTAACGGGAGGGCCGGGCCAAGAGACCCAGTACTTC
TRBD2,TRBJ2-5,-,TRBV6-1,CASSQTSWETQYF,TGTGCCAGCAGCCAGACTAGCTGGGAGACCCAGTACTTC
-,TRBJ2-5,-,TRBV20-1,CSARDGPRETQYF,TGCAGTGCTAGAGACGGGCCACGGGAGACCCAGTACTTC
-,TRBJ2-2,-,TRBV7-9,CASSLRSNRTNTGELFF,TGTGCCAGCAGCTTAAGAAGTAACAGAACCAACACCGGGGAGCTGTTTTTT
-,TRBJ2-1,many,TRBV7-9,CASSLGTLGEQFF,TGTGCCAGCAGCTTAGGGACCTTGGGTGAGCAGTTCTTC
TRBD2,TRBJ2-1,-,TRBV24-1,CATSDVPRGGRDDEQFF,TGTGCCACCAGTGATGTCCCCCGAGGCGGGAGGGATGATGAGCAGTTCTTC
TRBD2,TRBJ2-7,-,TRBV4-2,CASSQDREGFPYEQYF,TGTGCCAGCAGCCAAGATCGGGAGGGTTTTCCCTACGAGCAGTACTTC
-,TRBJ2-5,few,TRBV20-1,CSARGQGIEWETQYF,TGCAGTGCTAGAGGGCAGGGCATTGAGTGGGAGACCCAGTACTTC
-,TRBJ2-3,few,TRBV19,CASRNTDTQYF,TGTGCCAGTAGGAACACAGATACGCAGTATTTT
-,TRBJ2-1,-,TRBV15,CATSRGLQPNEQFF,TGTGCCACCAGCAGAGGATTGCAACCCAATGAGCAGTTCTTC
-,TRBJ2-5,-,TRBV29-1,CSARWDPGAGETQYF,TGCAGCGCCCGTTGGGACCCGGGGGCCGGGGAGACCCAGTACTTC
-,TRBJ2-3,once,TRBV20-1,CSASGADTQYF,TGCAGTGCTTCGGGCGCAGATACGCAGTATTTT
-,TRBJ2-3,many,TRBV12-3/TRBV12-4,CASSSAHTQYF,TGTGCCAGCAGCTCAGCGCATACGCAGTATTTT
-,TRBJ2-5,-,TRBV12-3/TRBV12-4,CASSGGPEEETQYF,TGTGCCAGCAGTGGGGGTCCGGAGGAGGAGACCCAGTACTTC
-,TRBJ1-5,-,TRBV2,CASNRGVPRGDQPQHF,TGTGCCAGCAATCGGGGGGTACCCAGGGGCGATCAGCCCCAGCATTTT
TRBD2,TRBJ2-7,-,TRBV10-3,CAISESGSGSGSYEQYF,TGTGCCATCAGTGAGTCTGGGAGCGGGAGCGGGTCCTACGAGCAGTACTTC
TRBD1,TRBJ1-5,-,TRBV18,CASSPTGVANQPQHF,TGTGCCAGCTCACCTACAGGGGTGGCCAATCAGCCCCAGCATTTT